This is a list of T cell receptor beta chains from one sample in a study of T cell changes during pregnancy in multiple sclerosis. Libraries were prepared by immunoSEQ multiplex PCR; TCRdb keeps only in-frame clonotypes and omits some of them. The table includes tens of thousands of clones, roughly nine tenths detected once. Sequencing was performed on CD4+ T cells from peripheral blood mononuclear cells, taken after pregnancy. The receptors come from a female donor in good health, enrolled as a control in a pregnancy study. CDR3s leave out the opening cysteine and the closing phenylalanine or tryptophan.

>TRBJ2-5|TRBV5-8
ASSLAVVTQTLQETQY
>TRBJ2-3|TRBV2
ASSAGTSADTQY
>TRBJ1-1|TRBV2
ASSDSSGKAF
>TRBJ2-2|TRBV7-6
ASSLAQGALVTGELF
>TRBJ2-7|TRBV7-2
ASSPGTRTYEQY
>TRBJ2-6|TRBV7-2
ASSLALAGVAGANVLT
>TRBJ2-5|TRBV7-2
ASSLGVGRGTRQETQY
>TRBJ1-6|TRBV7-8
ASSLAAYGTGSSYNSPLH
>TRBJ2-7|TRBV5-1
ASSSTGYEQY
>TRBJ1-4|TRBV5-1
ASSFRGAQTNEKLF
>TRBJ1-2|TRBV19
ASTAGWGYT
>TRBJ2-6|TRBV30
AWNNRAGANVLT
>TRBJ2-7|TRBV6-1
ASSEGQPYEQY
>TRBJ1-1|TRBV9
ASSANSRGENTEAF
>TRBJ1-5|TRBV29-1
SVRQGTDQPQH
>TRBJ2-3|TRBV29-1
SVESAGDTQY
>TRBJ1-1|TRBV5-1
ASSAGPTGNTEAF
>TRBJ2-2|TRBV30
AWRRASNTGELF
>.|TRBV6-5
ASTPTSGSSYEQY
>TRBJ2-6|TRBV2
ASTLGGGANVLT
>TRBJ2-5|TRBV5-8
ASSLISGGETQY
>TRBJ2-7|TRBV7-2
ASSFPGLAGEQY
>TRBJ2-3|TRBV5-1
ASSFDRATDTQY
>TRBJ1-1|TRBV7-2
ASSLDSYTEAF
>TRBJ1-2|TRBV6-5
ASSWHRGYYGYT
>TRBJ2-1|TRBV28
ASSFLDRVNEQF
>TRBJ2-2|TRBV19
ASSTGVATGELF
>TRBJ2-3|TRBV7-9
ASSLAWGSRDTQY
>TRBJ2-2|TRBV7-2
ASSLFLTGRGGELF
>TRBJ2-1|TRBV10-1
ASSDHTGLAGGQNEQF
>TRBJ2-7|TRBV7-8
ASAGEAYEQY